Below, one TCR beta chain is given with its context. The sample belongs to a study of blood T cell repertoires in COVID-19. Trimming cost V 6 bases and J 6 bases, with 8 bases left between them. The CDR3 is 12 residues long. In germline, CDR1 is SGHNT, CDR2 YENEEA. Profiling relied on immunoSEQ multiplex PCR, and the TCRdb table lists in-frame clones only, not all of them. The repertoire has roughly 160,000 clones, roughly 86% of them found once; the top ten carry approximately 7%. The sequencing input was peripheral blood. The chain couples TRBV11-3 to TRBJ2-2; D might be TRBD2 (5 bases). The TCR was taken from a man aged 50 to 59 with active or convalescent COVID-19. CDR3: CASRVGAGELFF. As DNA, the CDR3 is TGTGCCAGCAGGGTCGGGGCCGGGGAGCTGTTTTTT.